This T cell receptor beta chain was obtained from a study of blood T cell repertoires in COVID-19. On the study more broadly: The United States, Italy and Spain provided the acute and convalescent COVID-19 samples. Sources were T cells, B-cell-depleted T cells, or PBMCs; the material itself was cDNA or gDNA.

The junction had 3 bases not matched to a gene; V was cut back by 0 bases and J by 2 bases. The length of the CDR3 is 16 residues. CDR1 is SGHNT and CDR2 is YYREEE in the germline V gene (reference sequence). Using immunoSEQ multiplex PCR, the repertoire was profiled, and TCRdb retains in-frame clones only, with some absent. In the table there are a few hundred thousand clones, nearly 90% of which are singletons. The table lists this clone with a count of one. The receptor was isolated from a woman in her thirties who had recovered from COVID-19. Sequences were obtained from PBMCs or T cells enriched from blood (not recorded which). This chain links TRBV5-4 with TRBJ2-1; 9 nucleotides agree with TRBD2. The CDR3 region has the DNA TGTGCCAGCAGCTTGGTGGGCGGGGGGGCCTACAATGAGCAGTTCTTC. Its translation: CASSLVGGGAYNEQFF.